The 23 T cell receptor beta chains given below trace back to one sample, sequenced in a study of T cell clones after liver transplantation. Data came from immunoSEQ multiplex PCR; TCRdb stores just in-frame clones and leaves some out. The data contain about 75,000 clones, around four fifths of them seen just once; the ten biggest clones take up over 2%. Sequencing used CD4+ T cells from blood, obtained about 50 months after liver transplant. The receptors originated from a human patient who received a liver transplant. Some T cells may originate from the graft donor.

The genes are TRBV5-6 and TRBJ2-6, with D unclear. Per germline, CDR1 SGHDT and CDR2 YYEEEE. V shed 3 bases and J shed 0 bases, with 4 bases lying between them. This CDR3 spans 14 amino acids. CDR3 nucleotide sequence: TGTGCCAGCAGCTCATCCTCTGGGGCCAACGTCCTGACTTTC. It is translated as CASSSSSGANVLTF.

The chain employs TRBV28 and TRBJ1-6; D is perhaps TRBD1 (6 bases). Trimming removed 3 bases from V and 11 bases from J, with 14 bases in between. This CDR3 has 14 amino acids. Germline CDR1 MDHEN, CDR2 SYDVKM. CDR3 in DNA: TGTGCCAGCAGTTTCGGGGGGCTACTTGCACCCCTCCACTTT. Encoded protein: CASSFGGLLAPLHF.

The rearrangement uses TRBV13 and TRBJ2-6; 9 bases are a match to TRBD2. CDR3 length equals 20 residues. The germline CDR1 and CDR2 sequences are PRHDT and FYEKMQ (reference sequence). The J segment lost 5 bases and the V segment lost 3 bases, leaving 17 bases of the junction unmatched. The CDR3 region is CASSLGMRLADLLWANVLTF. CDR3 sequence (DNA): TGTGCCAGCAGCTTGGGTATGAGACTAGCGGATCTTTTATGGGCCAACGTCCTGACTTTC.

This clone appeared a few times. The chain carries TRBV19 and TRBJ1-6; D gene ambiguous. Germline assignment: CDR1 LNHDA and CDR2 SQIVND (reference sequence). V was pared by 6 bases and J by 3 bases, with 6 bases between. The CDR3 consists of 13 residues. The CDR3 bases are TGTGCCAGTAGAGCGTTCTATAATTCACCCCTCCACTTT. Its translation: CASRAFYNSPLHF.

This clone appeared a few times. The genes are TRBV9 and TRBJ1-1; the D is unclear. V lost 4 bases, J lost 1 base, and 14 bases lay in between. Germline CDR1 is SGDLS and CDR2 is YYNGEE. The CDR3 extends over 15 amino acids. CDR3 bases: TGTGCCAGCAGCCCGACCGGGTGGGGGAACACTGAAGCTTTCTTT. Translated: CASSPTGWGNTEAFF.

V gene TRBV2 combines with J gene TRBJ1-4; D is unclear. Trimming removed 6 bases from V and 2 bases from J, with 10 bases in between. The CDR3 has 14 amino acids. Per germline, CDR1 SNHLY and CDR2 FYNNEI. CDR3 sequence reads: CASREGRTNEKLFF. The CDR3, as DNA: TGTGCCAGCAGGGAGGGTCGGACTAATGAAAAACTGTTTTTT.

The chain links TRBV6-4 to TRBJ2-1; D is perhaps TRBD2 (6 bases). Trimming cost V 5 bases and J 0 bases, with 8 bases left between them. The CDR3 covers 14 residues. Germline V gene lookup returns CDR1 MRHNA and CDR2 SNTAGT. The CDR3 reads CASSPAGSYNEQFF. CDR3 bases: TGTGCCAGCAGTCCAGCGGGCTCCTACAATGAGCAGTTCTTC.

V usage is TRBV5-1 and J usage is TRBJ2-3; D is uncertain. The CDR3 spans 15 residues. Trimming removed 4 bases at V and 0 bases at J, with 12 bases between. Germline CDR1 is SGHRS and CDR2 is YFSETQ. The CDR3 loop reads CASSEDRQSTDTQYF. In DNA form, the CDR3 reads TGCGCCAGCAGCGAGGATAGACAAAGCACAGATACGCAGTATTTT.

The chain joins TRBV6-6 to TRBJ2-7; D is unresolved. The CDR3 extends over 12 amino acids. In germline, CDR1 is MNHNY, CDR2 SVGAGI (reference sequence). V lost 3 bases to trimming and J lost 4 bases, with 7 bases between them. The CDR3 reads CASSYDTYEQYF. Written as DNA, the CDR3 is TGTGCCAGCAGTTATGATACTTACGAGCAGTACTTC.

V and J are TRBV28 and TRBJ1-2, with 7 nucleotides matching TRBD1. This CDR3 has 18 residues. Germline V CDR1 and CDR2: MDHEN, SYDVKM. V lost 3 bases and J lost 3; bases outside the gene matches: 16. The CDR3 region is CASSFWTGSSWVHYGYTF. In nucleotides, the CDR3 is TGTGCCAGCAGTTTTTGGACAGGAAGTTCGTGGGTCCACTATGGCTACACCTTC.

The chain joins TRBV7-2 to TRBJ2-1; 8 nucleotides match TRBD2. V was clipped by 4 bases and J by 6 bases; unmatched bases: 14. This CDR3 has 17 residues. CDR1 is SGHTA and CDR2 is FQGNSA in the germline V gene. In DNA, the CDR3 is TGTGCCAGCAGCTCAGGCGTAGGACTAGCCTTCGGCAATGAGCAGTTCTTC. It codes for CASSSGVGLAFGNEQFF.

The rearrangement joins TRBV6-5 to TRBJ1-3; D unclear. CDR3 size: 14 residues. Germline-derived CDR1 and CDR2 are MNHEY and SVGAGI. Deletions cut 6 bases from V and 0 bases from J, with 9 bases between. This CDR3 is CASRGFISGNTIYF. The DNA for the CDR3 is TGTGCCAGCAGAGGGTTTATCTCTGGAAACACCATATATTTT.

The chain recombines TRBV28 with TRBJ2-4, with 13 bases identical to TRBD2. From germline, CDR1 is MDHEN and CDR2 SYDVKM. J gave up 0 bases and V 10 bases, and 6 bases lay outside the gene matches. This CDR3 has 16 residues. The CDR3 protein is CATTSGGALAKNIQYF. The CDR3 coding sequence is TGTGCCACAACTAGCGGGGGGGCACTAGCCAAAAACATTCAGTACTTC.

V usage is TRBV29-1 and J usage is TRBJ2-7; TRBD2 is a possible D gene (5 bases). The V gene's germline CDR1 is SQVTM and CDR2 ANQGSEA. The length of the CDR3 is 15 residues. Between the trimmed V and J ends, which lost 0 bases and 0 bases, there was a span of 12 bases. CDR3 coding DNA: TGCAGCGTTGAAGATCCGCAGCGGAACTCCTACGAGCAGTACTTC. Its protein product is CSVEDPQRNSYEQYF.

V gene TRBV29-1 combines with J gene TRBJ1-1; D gene unclear. The CDR3 sequence is 13 residues long. Between the trimmed V and J ends, which lost 6 bases and 1 base, there was a span of 12 bases. Germline V CDR1 and CDR2: SQVTM, ANQGSEA. CDR3 nucleotide sequence: TGCAGCGTCCCTGGACGGTGGAACACTGAAGCTTTCTTT. As protein: CSVPGRWNTEAFF.

This chain uses TRBV30 with TRBJ2-3; 10 positions agree with TRBD1. The CDR3 spans 14 residues. CDR1 is GTSNPN, CDR2 SVGIG, per germline (reference sequence). Trimming cost V 8 bases and J 5 bases; bases outside gene matches: 10. The CDR3 DNA reads TGTGCCGCTGACAGGGGGCGAGGAAAAGATACGCAGTATTTT. Amino acid sequence: CAADRGRGKDTQYF.

The V call is TRBV7-2, the J call TRBJ2-2; no definite D call. The CDR3 covers 12 residues. V shed 5 bases and J shed 3 bases, with 4 bases lying between them. Germline CDR1 reads SGHTA; CDR2 reads FQGNSA. The CDR3 reads CASSPYTGELFF. The CDR3 coding sequence is TGTGCCAGCAGCCCGTACACCGGGGAGCTGTTTTTT.

CDR3: CASSAQGAVKNIQYF. The CDR3 nucleotides read TGTGCCAGCAGCGCCCAGGGGGCGGTCAAAAACATTCAGTACTTC. The chain carries TRBV7-9 and TRBJ2-4, with 8 bases identical to TRBD1. Trimming removed 5 bases from V and 3 bases from J; junction bases left unmatched: 6. Germline V gives CDR1 SEHNR, CDR2 FQNEAQ (reference sequence). CDR3 length: 15 residues.

The genes are TRBV25-1 and TRBJ1-5; no clear D. V lost 2 bases, J lost 0 bases, and 8 bases lay in between. Per the germline V gene, CDR1 is MGHDK and CDR2 is SYGVNS. This CDR3 has 15 residues. In DNA, the CDR3 is TGTGCCAGCAGTGAACCAGTGCATAGCAATCAGCCCCAGCATTTT. It encodes CASSEPVHSNQPQHF.

Details on this clone: The junction differs from germline at one of its ends, possibly a read error. This chain uses TRBV7-7 with TRBJ2-5; 14 bases fit TRBD2. Germline V gives CDR1 SSHAT, CDR2 FNYEAQ (reference sequence). CDR3 size: 15 residues. The CDR3 spells CASSLGLAGGETQYF. CDR3 nucleotide sequence: TGTGCTAGCAGCTTAGGACTAGCGGGAGGAGAGACCCAGTACTTC.

The rearrangement links TRBV4-3 to TRBJ1-2; D not resolved. The CDR3 has 15 residues. V was cut by 0 bases and J by 3 bases, with 11 bases left in between. Germline CDR1 and CDR2: LGHNA and YSLEER. The CDR3 bases are TGCGCCAGCAGCCAAGATCGGTGGGGTTACTATGGCTACACCTTC. It encodes CASSQDRWGYYGYTF.

The rearrangement links TRBV6-6 to TRBJ1-6; D not certain. The CDR3 length is 12 residues. V lost 0 bases to trimming and J lost 13 bases, with 7 bases between them. Per the germline V gene, CDR1 is MNHNY and CDR2 is SVGAGI (reference sequence). Written as DNA, the CDR3 is TGTGCCAGCAGTTACTCGGCGGGGCCCCTCCACTTT. Residues: CASSYSAGPLHF.

The chain has TRBV19 and TRBJ1-1; possibly TRBD1 for D (5 bases). The germline V gene encodes CDR1 LNHDA and CDR2 SQIVND (reference sequence). Trimming removed 4 bases from V and 0 bases from J, with 9 bases in between. The CDR3 runs to 14 residues. The CDR3 coding sequence is TGTGCCAGTAGTAATAGGGGCATGAACACTGAAGCTTTCTTT. Translated, it gives CASSNRGMNTEAFF.